This TCR beta chain was recovered during a study of T cell responses to AZD1222 COVID-19 vaccine. Findings and limits, study-wide: Baseline serostatus was positive in only a handful of AZD1222 recipients.

This clone was observed a single time. The target antigen is unknown. Germline assignment: CDR1 MDHEN and CDR2 SYDVKM. The CDR3 contains 14 residues. Trimming took off 6 bases at V and 3 bases at J, with 14 bases between the two ends. Using immunoSEQ multiplex PCR, the repertoire was profiled, and TCRdb retains in-frame clones only, with some absent. The sample includes roughly 200,000 clones, 90% to 95% of them seen just once. The sample consisted of peripheral blood, taken 28 days after the second dose of the MenACWY control vaccine. V usage is TRBV28 and J usage is TRBJ1-2; a weak D match, TRBD1 (5 bases). This sequence was found in an adult who received the MenACWY meningococcal vaccine as a control. CDR3 coding DNA: TGTGCCAGCAGAGCCCAGGGTTTTGACTATGGCTACACCTTC. Translating gives CASRAQGFDYGYTF.